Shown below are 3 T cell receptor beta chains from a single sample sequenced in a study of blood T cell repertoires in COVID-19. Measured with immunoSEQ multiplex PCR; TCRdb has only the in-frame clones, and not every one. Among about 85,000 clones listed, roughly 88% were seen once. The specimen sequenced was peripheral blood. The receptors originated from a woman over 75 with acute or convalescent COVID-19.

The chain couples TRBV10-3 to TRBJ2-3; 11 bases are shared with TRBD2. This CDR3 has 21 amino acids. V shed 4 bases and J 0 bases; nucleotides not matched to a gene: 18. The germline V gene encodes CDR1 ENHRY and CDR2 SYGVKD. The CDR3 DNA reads TGTGCCATCAGTGGTCGGGCCGCCGGGACTAGCGGTACGAGTAGCACAGATACGCAGTATTTT. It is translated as CAISGRAAGTSGTSSTDTQYF.

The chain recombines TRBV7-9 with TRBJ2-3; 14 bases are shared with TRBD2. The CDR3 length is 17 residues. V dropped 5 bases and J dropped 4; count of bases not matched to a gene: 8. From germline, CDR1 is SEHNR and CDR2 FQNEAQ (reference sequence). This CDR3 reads CASSRVMGLAGADTQYF. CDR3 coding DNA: TGTGCCAGCAGCCGGGTGATGGGACTAGCGGGGGCAGATACGCAGTATTTT.

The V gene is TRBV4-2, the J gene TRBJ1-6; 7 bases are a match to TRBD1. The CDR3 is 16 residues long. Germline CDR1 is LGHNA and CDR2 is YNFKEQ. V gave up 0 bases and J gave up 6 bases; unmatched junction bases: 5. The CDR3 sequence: CASSQDRTGLNSPLHF. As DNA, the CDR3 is TGTGCCAGCAGCCAAGATCGGACAGGACTTAATTCACCCCTCCACTTT.